Following are 29 T cell receptor beta chains from one sample sequenced in a study of blood T cell repertoires in COVID-19. Here immunoSEQ multiplex PCR was the method, and the copy in TCRdb shows in-frame clones only, minus some. This sample has about 240,000 clones, with roughly 86% found just once. Sequencing used PBMCs or T cells enriched from blood (not recorded which). All receptors derive from a woman in her forties with acute COVID-19.

The chain combines TRBV19 with TRBJ2-1; TRBD1 aligns across 8 bases. Germline CDR1 and CDR2: LNHDA and SQIVND (reference sequence). The V and J ends lost 4 bases and 3 bases, in that order; junction bases with no gene match: 5. The CDR3 length is 15 residues. The CDR3 loop reads CASSNPGQVYNEQFF. CDR3 bases: TGTGCCAGTAGTAATCCGGGACAGGTCTACAATGAGCAGTTCTTC. Complete variable domain (other parts from reference TRBV19 and TRBJ2-1): DGGITQSPKYLFRKEGQNVTLSCEQNLNHDAMYWYRQDPGQGLRLIYYSQIVNDFQKGDIAEGYSVSREKKESFPLTVTSAQKNPTAFYLCASSNPGQVYNEQFFGPGTRLTVL.

V usage is TRBV6-5 and J usage is TRBJ1-1, with D maybe TRBD1 (6 bases). This CDR3 comprises 12 residues. Germline CDR1 reads MNHEY; CDR2 reads SVGAGI. V was cut by 8 bases and J by 8 bases, with 15 bases left in between. For the CDR3, the DNA is TGTGCCAGCCTGAGGACAGTCGAGGAAGCTTTCTTT. Amino acids: CASLRTVEEAFF.

J is TRBJ1-2 and V is TRBV10-3; D is perhaps TRBD1 (6 bases). Germline-derived CDR1 and CDR2 are ENHRY and SYGVKD. This CDR3 has 12 amino acids. Trimming stripped 10 bases from V and 6 bases from J, with 15 bases between. CDR3 sequence (DNA): TGTGCCACCGCCAGGGGAGAGGATGGCTACACCTTC. It translates to CATARGEDGYTF.

The gene calls are TRBV4-2 and TRBJ2-3; D gene uncertain. The CDR3 extends over 12 amino acids. Deletions cut 1 base from V and 5 bases from J, with 4 bases between. The germline CDR1 and CDR2 sequences are LGHNA and YNFKEQ. The CDR3 coding sequence is TGTGCCAGCAGCCAAGCTAGAGATACGCAGTATTTT. Protein: CASSQARDTQYF.

V and J are TRBV9 and TRBJ2-1; weak D call: TRBD1 (5 bases). The V gene lost 3 bases and the J gene lost 4 bases, with 11 bases spanning the gap. CDR1 and CDR2 from the germline V gene are SGDLS and YYNGEE. The CDR3 runs 14 residues. As DNA, the CDR3 is TGTGCCAGCAGCGGACAGCAAAGATACAATGAGCAGTTCTTC. Translation gives CASSGQQRYNEQFF.

V is TRBV2 and J is TRBJ2-7, with 7 bases lining up with TRBD1. This CDR3 has 15 residues. Looked up from germline, CDR1 is SNHLY and CDR2 is FYNNEI. V shed 4 bases, J shed 3 bases, and the junction held 9 bases outside the gene matches. CDR3 in DNA: TGTGCCAGCAGTGCCAGTCCAGGGGGACACTACGAGCAGTACTTC. Protein product: CASSASPGGHYEQYF.

V usage is TRBV11-2 and J usage is TRBJ2-7, with TRBD1 matching over 8 bases. CDR1 is SGHAT and CDR2 is FQNNGV in the germline V gene. Losses at the gene ends were 1 base for V and 2 bases for J; bases not matched to a gene: 4. This CDR3 region has 15 residues. This CDR3 is CASSLGQGLPYEQYF. CDR3 bases: TGTGCCAGCAGCTTAGGACAGGGGCTACCCTACGAGCAGTACTTC.

The genes are TRBV5-4 and TRBJ1-3; D unresolved. V was trimmed by 5 bases and J by 0 bases, leaving 15 bases between them. The V gene's germline CDR1 is SGHNT and CDR2 YYREEE (reference sequence). The CDR3 covers 16 residues. The CDR3 spells CASSPVGRDSGNTIYF. CDR3 in DNA: TGTGCCAGCAGTCCCGTGGGGAGGGACTCTGGAAACACCATATATTTT.

The rearrangement uses TRBV29-1 and TRBJ2-2; the D is unclear. The ends were cut back, 6 bases at V and 5 bases at J, with 10 bases in the middle. Germline V gives CDR1 SQVTM, CDR2 ANQGSEA. This CDR3 region has 12 residues. The CDR3 sequence: CSVGRGTGELFF. CDR3 DNA: TGCAGCGTCGGCCGCGGAACCGGGGAGCTGTTTTTT.

This chain joins TRBV2 and TRBJ2-2; D gene unclear. Per the germline V gene, CDR1 is SNHLY and CDR2 is FYNNEI. Trimming removed 4 bases at V and 1 base at J, with 4 bases between. There are 13 residues in the CDR3. CDR3: CASSVRNTGELFF. The DNA of the CDR3 is TGTGCCAGCAGTGTGCGGAACACCGGGGAGCTGTTTTTT. Full variable domain (remainder filled in from reference TRBV2 and TRBJ2-2): EPEVTQTPSHQVTQMGQEVILRCVPISNHLYFYWYRQILGQKVEFLVSFYNNEISEKSEIFDDQFSVERPDGSNFTLKIRSTKLEDSAMYFCASSVRNTGELFFGEGSRLTVL.

This clone showed up just a few times. The chain employs TRBV18 and TRBJ2-7; possibly TRBD1 for D (7 bases). Trimming shortened V by 2 bases and J by 1 base, and 12 bases separated the two germline ends. Germline CDR1 KGHSH, CDR2 LQKENI. CDR3 length equals 15 residues. Here the CDR3 DNA reads TGTGCCAGCTCACCAATGGGGGGACAGTCCTACGAGCAGTACTTC. It translates to CASSPMGGQSYEQYF.

V and J are TRBV5-1 and TRBJ2-2; the D is unclear. This CDR3 contains 14 residues. The germline gives CDR1 SGHRS, CDR2 YFSETQ. The V end was cut by 0 bases, the J end by 7 bases, with 10 bases between. DNA of the CDR3: TGCGCCAGCAGCTTGGGTGTGTCGGGCGGGGAGCTGTTTTTT. As protein: CASSLGVSGGELFF.

The CDR3 DNA is TGTGCCAGAAGCACCCCCCTAGGACAGGAGTCCTACGAGCAGTACTTC. Translated: CARSTPLGQESYEQYF. This chain connects TRBV7-5 to TRBJ2-7; whether TRBD1, the table's D call, matches the DNA was not checked. TRBV7-5 is designated a pseudogene. The CDR3 has 16 amino acids.

As for this clone: One end of the junction is discordant with germline, which a read error may explain. The chain couples TRBV6-1 to TRBJ2-7; D is possibly TRBD1 (6 bases). The CDR3 runs 13 residues. CDR1 MNHNS and CDR2 SASEGT come from the germline V gene. CDR3 DNA: TGTGCCAGCAGTGAAGCGATTCGGACAGCGGAAAACTTC. Translating gives CASSEAIRTAENF.

The CDR3 here is CASSLGTSGSVQETQYF. CDR3 nucleotides: TGTGCCAGCAGCTTAGGGACTAGCGGGAGCGTACAAGAGACCCAGTACTTC. V is TRBV11-3 and J is TRBJ2-5; 13 nucleotides line up with TRBD2. This CDR3 has 17 residues. The V and J ends lost 1 base and 2 bases, in that order; junction bases with no gene match: 4. The V gene's germline CDR1 is SGHNT and CDR2 YENEEA.

The chain is built from TRBV4-1 and TRBJ2-7; 8 bases are shared with TRBD1. The J segment lost 5 bases and the V segment lost 3 bases, leaving 9 bases of the junction unmatched. This CDR3 is built from 15 residues. In germline, CDR1 is MGHRA, CDR2 YSYEKL. CDR3 loop: CASSQIGQGVHEQYF. In nucleotides, the CDR3 is TGCGCCAGCAGCCAGATAGGACAGGGTGTCCACGAGCAGTACTTC.

J is TRBJ2-7 and V is TRBV5-8; D may be TRBD2 (5 bases). The CDR3 covers 13 residues. Germline-derived CDR1 and CDR2 are SGHTS and YDEGEE. V lost 6 bases, J lost 0 bases, and 10 bases lay in between. The CDR3 loop is CASTSGGSYEQYF. The CDR3 DNA follows: TGTGCCAGCACCTCAGGAGGCTCCTACGAGCAGTACTTC.

This chain connects TRBV19 to TRBJ2-1; D may be TRBD2 (6 bases). Trimming took off 6 bases at V and 8 bases at J, with 20 bases between the two ends. Germline V gene lookup returns CDR1 LNHDA and CDR2 SQIVND (reference sequence). The CDR3 consists of 15 residues. CDR3 DNA: TGTGCCAGTAGCATCGGGAGTCACAGGTTGGATGAGCAGTTCTTC. Translated: CASSIGSHRLDEQFF.

The chain is built from TRBV10-1 and TRBJ1-6; 9 bases map to TRBD1. Germline loops: CDR1 WNHNN, CDR2 SYGVQD (reference sequence). The V gene end was trimmed by 6 bases and the J gene end by 6 bases; junction bases not matched to a gene: 0. The CDR3 sequence is 13 residues long. The CDR3 nucleotides read TGCGCCAGCAGGGACAGGGGTAATTCACCCCTCCACTTT. This gives the protein CASRDRGNSPLHF.

The V gene is TRBV7-3, the J gene TRBJ2-1; the D is unclear. V lost 0 bases and J lost 10, with 13 bases in between. This CDR3 comprises 14 residues. Germline lookup yields CDR1 SGHTA and CDR2 FQGTGA. DNA of the CDR3: TGTGCCAGCAGCTTAACGTCGGCGGCTGGGGAGCAGTTCTTC. Its translation is CASSLTSAAGEQFF.

The sample holds one count of this clone. V and J are TRBV25-1 and TRBJ2-2; D is unresolved. The length of the CDR3 is 14 residues. CDR1 is MGHDK, CDR2 SYGVNS, per germline. V was pared by 4 bases and J by 7 bases, with 13 bases between. In nucleotides, the CDR3 is TGTGCCAGCAGTGCTATCGCAACTGGCGGGGAGCTGTTTTTT. Translation: CASSAIATGGELFF.

The chain is built from TRBV3-1 (or the pseudogene TRBV3-2) and TRBJ2-1, with D unclear. Per germline, CDR1 LGHDT and CDR2 YNNKEL (reference sequence). Trimming removed 4 bases at V and 9 bases at J, with 13 bases between. The CDR3 is made up of 13 amino acids. The CDR3 bases are TGTGCCAGCAGCCTAGGATTGGGCGCTGAGCAGTTCTTC. It encodes CASSLGLGAEQFF.

The gene calls are TRBV27 and TRBJ1-2; 8 bases match TRBD1. Germline lookup yields CDR1 MNHEY and CDR2 SMNVEV (reference sequence). The CDR3 covers 12 residues. Losses at the gene ends were 5 bases for V and 4 bases for J; bases not matched to a gene: 0. CDR3: CASSTGGYGYTF. As DNA, the CDR3 is TGTGCCAGCAGTACAGGGGGCTATGGCTACACCTTC.

Notes on this clone: The sample has other DNA sequences that encode this CDR3 too. The rearrangement uses TRBV9 and TRBJ2-5; 7 bases fit TRBD2. CDR3 length: 15 residues. J was trimmed by 2 bases and V by 0 bases; bases with no gene match: 4. The V gene's germline CDR1 is SGDLS and CDR2 YYNGEE. CDR3 loop: CASSVVASGQETQYF. In DNA form, the CDR3 reads TGTGCCAGCAGCGTAGTGGCTAGCGGACAAGAGACCCAGTACTTC.

The chain joins TRBV11-3 to TRBJ2-7; 14 bases align to TRBD2. The junction had 3 bases not matched to a gene; V was cut back by 5 bases and J by 0 bases. CDR1 SGHNT and CDR2 YENEEA come from the germline V gene. The CDR3 has 16 residues. The CDR3 protein is CASSPGLAGGSYEQYF. The DNA of the CDR3 is TGTGCCAGCAGCCCAGGACTAGCGGGAGGCTCCTACGAGCAGTACTTC.

The table lists this clone with a few counts. The chain has TRBV28 and TRBJ1-1, with 11 bases identical to TRBD1. The CDR3 covers 11 residues. Germline V CDR1 and CDR2: MDHEN, SYDVKM. Unmatched junction bases numbered 0, after V lost 5 bases and J lost 10 bases. The CDR3 is CASSGTGGAFF. CDR3 DNA sequence: TGTGCCAGCAGTGGGACAGGGGGAGCTTTCTTT.

V gene TRBV24-1 combines with J gene TRBJ1-5; a weak D match, TRBD1 (6 bases). Germline V gene lookup returns CDR1 KGHDR and CDR2 SFDVKD. This CDR3 is 15 amino acids long. The V end lost 3 bases, the J end lost 4 bases, and 12 bases lay between the germline ends. The CDR3 DNA sequence: TGTGCCACCAGTGATAATACAGGGACGAATCAGCCCCAGCATTTT. Protein sequence: CATSDNTGTNQPQHF.

V is TRBV2 and J is TRBJ2-1; weak D call: TRBD2 (6 bases). The germline V and J ends were trimmed by 8 bases and 0 bases, with 14 bases remaining between them. This CDR3 region has 15 residues. Per the germline V gene, CDR1 is SNHLY and CDR2 is FYNNEI. This CDR3 is CASLGLVSSYNEQFF. The CDR3 DNA reads as TGTGCCAGCCTGGGACTCGTCAGCTCCTACAATGAGCAGTTCTTC.

The genes are TRBV2 and TRBJ2-1, with 8 bases identical to TRBD2. The CDR3 contains 15 residues. V lost 6 bases and J lost 3; bases outside the gene matches: 7. CDR1 and CDR2 from the germline V gene are SNHLY and FYNNEI. The CDR3 loop is CASRSAGVGYNEQFF. The CDR3 bases are TGTGCCAGCAGATCAGCGGGAGTAGGCTACAATGAGCAGTTCTTC. The full variable domain, its missing parts supplied by reference TRBV2 and TRBJ2-1, is EPEVTQTPSHQVTQMGQEVILRCVPISNHLYFYWYRQILGQKVEFLVSFYNNEISEKSEIFDDQFSVERPDGSNFTLKIRSTKLEDSAMYFCASRSAGVGYNEQFFGPGTRLTVL.